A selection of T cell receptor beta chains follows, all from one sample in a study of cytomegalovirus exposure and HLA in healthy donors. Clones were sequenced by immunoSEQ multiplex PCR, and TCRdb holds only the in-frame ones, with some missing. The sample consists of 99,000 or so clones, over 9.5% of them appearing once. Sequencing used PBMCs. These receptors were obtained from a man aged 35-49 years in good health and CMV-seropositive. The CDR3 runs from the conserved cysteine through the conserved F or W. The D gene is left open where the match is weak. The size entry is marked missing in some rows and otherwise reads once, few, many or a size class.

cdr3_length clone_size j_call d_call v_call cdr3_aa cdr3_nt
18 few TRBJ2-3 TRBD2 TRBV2 CASSGTSGRADHTDTQYF TGTGCCAGCAGTGGGACTAGCGGGAGGGCCGATCATACAGATACGCAGTATTTT
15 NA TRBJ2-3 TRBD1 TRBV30 CAWSPGQGHTDTQYF TGTGCCTGGAGCCCGGGACAGGGGCACACAGATACGCAGTATTTT
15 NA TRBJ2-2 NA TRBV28 CASSLGSRYTGELFF TGTGCCAGCAGTTTAGGTTCCAGATACACCGGGGAGCTGTTTTTT
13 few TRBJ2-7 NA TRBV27 CASSKGHYDEQYF TGTGCCAGCAGTAAGGGACATTACGACGAGCAGTACTTC
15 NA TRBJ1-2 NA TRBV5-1 CASSLDSGINYGYTF TGCGCCAGCAGCTTGGACAGCGGAATTAACTATGGCTACACCTTC
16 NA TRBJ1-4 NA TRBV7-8 CASTERAQVLGEKLFF TGTGCCAGCACCGAACGGGCACAGGTCCTGGGGGAAAAACTGTTTTTT
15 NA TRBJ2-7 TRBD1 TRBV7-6 CASSPGTGSSYEQYF TGTGCCAGCAGCCCAGGGACAGGGAGCTCCTACGAGCAGTACTTC
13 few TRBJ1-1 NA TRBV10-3 CAITDSLNTEAFF TGTGCCATCACCGACAGTTTGAACACTGAAGCTTTCTTT
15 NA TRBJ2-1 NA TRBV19 CASSEQGFSYNEQFF TGTGCCAGTAGTGAACAGGGTTTTTCCTACAATGAGCAGTTCTTC
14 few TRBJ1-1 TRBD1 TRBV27 CASSLMTGATEAFF TGTGCCAGCAGTTTAATGACAGGGGCCACTGAAGCTTTCTTT
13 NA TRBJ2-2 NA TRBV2 CASRSEGTGELFF TGTGCCAGCAGATCCGAGGGCACCGGGGAGCTGTTTTTT
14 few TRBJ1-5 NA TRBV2 CASSASGPTQPQHF TGTGCCAGCAGTGCGAGCGGACCTACCCAGCCCCAGCATTTT
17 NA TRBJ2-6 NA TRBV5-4 CASSLGYASSGANVLTF TGTGCCAGCAGCTTGGGTTACGCTAGCTCTGGGGCCAACGTCCTGACTTTC
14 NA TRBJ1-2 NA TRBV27 CASSHTRQGHGYTF TGTGCCAGCAGCCATACCCGGCAGGGTCATGGCTACACCTTC
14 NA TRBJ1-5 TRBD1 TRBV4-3 CASSQGLRGEPQHF TGCGCCAGCAGCCAAGGGCTCAGGGGGGAGCCCCAGCATTTT
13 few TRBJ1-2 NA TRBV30 CAFSRGANYGYTF TGTGCCTTCTCCAGGGGCGCTAACTATGGCTACACCTTC
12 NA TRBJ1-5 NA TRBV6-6 CASTPGNQPQHF TGTGCCAGCACCCCAGGCAATCAGCCCCAGCATTTT
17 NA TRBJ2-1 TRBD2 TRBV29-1 CSAPGLAGGYSYNEQFF TGCAGCGCCCCGGGACTAGCGGGAGGTTACTCCTACAATGAGCAGTTCTTC
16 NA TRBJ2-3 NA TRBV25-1 CASSPLGTTSTDTQYF TGTGCCAGCAGTCCCTTAGGGACAACTAGCACAGATACGCAGTATTTT
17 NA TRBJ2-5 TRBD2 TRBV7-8 CASSEVVKREHQETQYF TGTGCCAGCAGTGAAGTGGTCAAGCGGGAACACCAAGAGACCCAGTACTTC
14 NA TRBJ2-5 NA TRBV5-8 CASSLGQGGETQYF TGTGCCAGCAGCTTGGGACAGGGAGGAGAGACCCAGTACTTC
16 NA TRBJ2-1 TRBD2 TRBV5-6 CASSHGTSGAYNEQFF TGTGCCAGCAGCCATGGGACTAGCGGGGCATACAATGAGCAGTTCTTC
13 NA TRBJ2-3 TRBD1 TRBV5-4 CASRKQGADTQYF TGTGCCAGCAGGAAACAGGGGGCAGATACGCAGTATTTT
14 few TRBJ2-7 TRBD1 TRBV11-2 CASSFSTGGGEQYF TGTGCCAGCAGCTTCTCGACAGGGGGGGGCGAGCAGTACTTC
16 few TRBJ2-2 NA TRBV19 CASRESGQPNTGELFF TGTGCCAGTAGAGAAAGCGGGCAGCCGAACACCGGGGAGCTGTTTTTT
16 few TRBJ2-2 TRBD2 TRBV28 CASSSSGIGDTGELFF TGTGCCAGCAGCTCTAGCGGGATAGGTGACACCGGGGAGCTGTTTTTT
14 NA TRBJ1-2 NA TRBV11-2 CASSLALRLDGYTF TGTGCCAGCAGCTTAGCGTTGCGTTTGGATGGCTACACCTTC
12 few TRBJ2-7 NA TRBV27 CASRGTDYEQYF TGTGCCAGCCGCGGGACGGACTACGAGCAGTACTTC
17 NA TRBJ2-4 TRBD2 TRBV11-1 CASSHNREARRSNIQYF TGTGCCAGCAGCCACAACCGGGAGGCCAGAAGGTCAAACATTCAGTACTTC
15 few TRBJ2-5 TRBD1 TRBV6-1 CASSLTTGVAETQYF TGTGCCAGCAGCTTAACTACAGGGGTCGCAGAGACCCAGTACTTC
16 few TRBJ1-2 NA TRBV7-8 CASSLAGRTVDYGYTF TGTGCCAGCAGCTTAGCGGGAAGGACAGTAGACTATGGCTACACCTTC
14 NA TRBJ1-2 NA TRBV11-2 CASSSSGVGYGYTF TGTGCCAGCAGCTCGAGCGGGGTGGGCTATGGCTACACCTTC
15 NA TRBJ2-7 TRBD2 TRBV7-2 CASSLDSGRAYEQYF TGTGCCAGCAGCTTAGATAGCGGGAGGGCCTACGAGCAGTACTTC